The entry below gives a single T cell receptor beta chain sequence along with its context. Its antigen is currently unknown. The data stem from a study of cytomegalovirus exposure and HLA in healthy donors. Study-wide results and caveats: According to a later analysis, TCR clusters from the first cohort tended to co-occur in the 110 or so validation repertoires. As was reported, the classifier diagnosed cytomegalovirus status with high specificity and sensitivity.

CDR1 is SGHDN and CDR2 is FVKESK in the germline V gene. V trimming: 2 bases; J trimming: 6 bases; junction bases outside the gene matches: 8. The CDR3 length is 15 residues. Data came from immunoSEQ multiplex PCR; TCRdb stores just in-frame clones and leaves some out. The sample holds some 120,000 clones, roughly 87% seen once. The J gene is TRBJ2-3, the V gene TRBV14; 7 bases are a match to TRBD2. What was sequenced was PBMCs. This receptor was identified in a woman younger than 35 in good health and CMV-seronegative. The CDR3 DNA sequence: TGTGCCAGCAGCCAAATGGAACTGGGGGGGGATACGCAGTATTTT. Translated: CASSQMELGGDTQYF.